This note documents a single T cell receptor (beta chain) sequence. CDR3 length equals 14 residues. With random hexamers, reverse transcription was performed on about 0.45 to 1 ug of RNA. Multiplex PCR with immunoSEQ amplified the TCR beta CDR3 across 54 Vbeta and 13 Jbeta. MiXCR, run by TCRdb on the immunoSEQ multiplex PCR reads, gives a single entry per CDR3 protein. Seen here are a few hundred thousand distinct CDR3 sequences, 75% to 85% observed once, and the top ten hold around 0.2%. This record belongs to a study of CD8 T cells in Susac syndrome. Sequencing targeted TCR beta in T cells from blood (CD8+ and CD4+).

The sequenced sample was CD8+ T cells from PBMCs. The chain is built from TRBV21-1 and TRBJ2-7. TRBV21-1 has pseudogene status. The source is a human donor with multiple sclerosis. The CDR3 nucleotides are TGTGCCAGCAGCAAACGTATAGGGTCCTACGAGCAGTACTTC. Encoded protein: CASSKRIGSYEQYF.